These 29 T cell receptor beta chains came from one sample sequenced in a study of blood T cell repertoires in COVID-19. The assay was immunoSEQ multiplex PCR, and TCRdb's table has in-frame clones only and misses some. In the table there are about 270,000 clones, roughly 86% of which are singletons. The specimen was peripheral blood. The source of these receptors is a man between 40 and 49 years old who had recovered from COVID-19.

This chain connects TRBV5-4 to TRBJ1-2; 10 bases align to TRBD1. Trimming took 0 bases from V and 8 from J; bases not matched to a gene: 4. From germline, CDR1 is SGHNT and CDR2 YYREEE (reference sequence). The CDR3 runs to 14 residues. The CDR3 DNA follows: TGTGCCAGCAGCTTGGGAGGGACAGGGGTCGGCTACACCTTC. Translated, it gives CASSLGGTGVGYTF.

V usage is TRBV6-4 and J usage is TRBJ2-3, with 8 bases identical to TRBD2. The length of the CDR3 is 15 residues. The ends lost 0 bases at V and 6 bases at J; junction bases unmatched: 5. CDR1 MRHNA and CDR2 SNTAGT come from the germline V gene. The CDR3 is CASSDSTGGADTQYF. Here the CDR3 DNA reads TGTGCCAGCAGTGACTCGACGGGGGGGGCTGATACGCAGTATTTT.

This clone turned up a few times. The V and J genes are TRBV7-9 and TRBJ1-2; 8 bases line up with TRBD1. Looked up from germline, CDR1 is SEHNR and CDR2 is FQNEAQ (reference sequence). The CDR3 has 12 amino acids. The V gene end was trimmed by 4 bases and the J gene end by 12 bases; junction bases not matched to a gene: 7. CDR3 DNA sequence: TGTGCCAGCAGCTCCCCGGACAGGGTGGACACCTTC. This translates into CASSSPDRVDTF.

CDR3 loop: CATSTPHNSSGNTIYF. The CDR3 nucleotides read TGTGCCACCAGCACACCCCATAACAGCTCTGGAAACACCATATATTTT. This rearrangement joins TRBV15 to TRBJ1-3, with D unclear. V lost 4 bases and J lost 0, with 13 bases in between. Germline assignment: CDR1 LNHNV and CDR2 YYDKDF (reference sequence). The CDR3 is 16 residues long.

In this sample, this clone turned up a few times. The rearrangement uses TRBV14 and TRBJ1-6; D ambiguous. The CDR3 totals 14 residues. V lost 1 base and J lost 8, with 9 bases in between. Germline CDR1 is SGHDN and CDR2 is FVKESK. CDR3 nucleotide sequence: TGTGCCAGCAGCCAAGCCCTAGTGTATTCACCCCTCCACTTT. Its translation: CASSQALVYSPLHF.

The rearrangement links TRBV5-1 to TRBJ1-1; a possible D gene is TRBD1 (5 bases). The CDR3 extends over 15 amino acids. The V end lost 3 bases, the J end lost 4 bases, and 16 bases lay between the germline ends. The germline V gene encodes CDR1 SGHRS and CDR2 YFSETQ. CDR3 bases: TGCGCCAGCAGCTACTTCGGGGGGGAAATCACTGAAGCTTTCTTT. Its protein is CASSYFGGEITEAFF.

The V and J genes are TRBV5-1 and TRBJ2-1, with 8 bases that match TRBD2. In germline, CDR1 is SGHRS, CDR2 YFSETQ. J gave up 8 bases and V 1 base, and 11 bases lay outside the gene matches. CDR3 size: 16 residues. The CDR3 bases are TGCGCCAGCAGCTTGATTCCTTCGGGAGGGCCCTATGAGCAGTTCTTC. Encoded protein: CASSLIPSGGPYEQFF.

The sample holds one count of this clone. This chain uses TRBV2 with TRBJ2-5; D is uncertain. The ends were cut back, 4 bases at V and 5 bases at J, with 11 bases in the middle. The germline V gene has CDR1 SNHLY and CDR2 FYNNEI. There are 13 residues in the CDR3. This CDR3 is CASSGNAVETQYF. In DNA form, the CDR3 reads TGTGCCAGCAGTGGGAATGCGGTTGAGACCCAGTACTTC.

CDR3: CASKPRFESPYSNQPQHF. In nucleotides, the CDR3 is TGTGCCAGTAAACCCCGGTTTGAGAGCCCCTATAGCAATCAGCCCCAGCATTTT. V usage is TRBV19 and J usage is TRBJ1-5; no clear D. This CDR3 contains 18 residues. Trimming removed 7 bases from V and 0 bases from J, with 22 bases in between. CDR1 and CDR2 (germline): LNHDA, SQIVND (reference sequence).

This clone was detected only a few times. This chain links TRBV9 with TRBJ1-5, with a possible D match to TRBD1 (5 bases). This CDR3 has 15 residues. Between the trimmed V and J ends, which lost 0 bases and 5 bases, there was a span of 12 bases. The germline gives CDR1 SGDLS, CDR2 YYNGEE. CDR3 in DNA: TGTGCCAGCAGCGTAGACGGCAGGGTTTATCAGCCCCAGCATTTT. This gives the protein CASSVDGRVYQPQHF.

In DNA form, the CDR3 reads TGTGCCAGCAGCCAAGATATAGGTCTAGCGGCGAACACCGGGGAGCTGTTTTTT. Protein sequence: CASSQDIGLAANTGELFF. The rearrangement uses TRBV3-1 (or the pseudogene TRBV3-2) and TRBJ2-2, with TRBD2 matching 7 bases. Germline V gene data show CDR1 as LGHDT and CDR2 as YNNKEL (reference sequence). The CDR3 is 18 amino acids. V dropped 0 bases and J dropped 0; count of bases not matched to a gene: 7.

The chain recombines TRBV19 with TRBJ2-7; 13 bases are a match to TRBD2. J lost 7 bases, V lost 1 base, and 7 bases had no gene match. The length of the CDR3 is 16 residues. Per germline, CDR1 LNHDA and CDR2 SQIVND (reference sequence). DNA for the CDR3: TGTGCCAGTAGTATAGCCACCACTAGCGGGAGGGTTGAGCAGTACTTC. Translated: CASSIATTSGRVEQYF.

V gene TRBV5-6 combines with J gene TRBJ2-7, with 8 bases identical to TRBD1. V lost 4 bases to trimming and J lost 1 base; unmatched junction nucleotides: 7. The CDR3 is 15 amino acids. Germline values: CDR1 SGHDT, CDR2 YYEEEE. The CDR3 nucleotides are TGTGCCAGCAGCCGCGACAGGGGTCGTTCCTACGAGCAGTACTTC. Amino acids: CASSRDRGRSYEQYF.

The rearrangement links TRBV3-1 (or the pseudogene TRBV3-2) to TRBJ2-7, with unresolved D. With 3 bases removed from V and 6 bases from J, the gap between germline ends came to 12 bases. This CDR3 region has 13 residues. Germline V gene lookup returns CDR1 LGHDT and CDR2 YNNKEL (reference sequence). For the CDR3, the DNA is TGTGCCAGCAGCCACCTCGTCCGTCGCGAGCAGTACTTC. The encoded protein is CASSHLVRREQYF.

The chain joins TRBV11-2 to TRBJ2-2; 12 bases match TRBD1. V lost 5 bases and J lost 7; bases outside the gene matches: 14. This CDR3 contains 18 residues. CDR1 and CDR2 (germline): SGHAT, FQNNGV. The CDR3 coding sequence is TGTGCCAGCAGCAAAGCCCCCTGGGACAGGGGGCGGAACGGGGAGCTGTTTTTT. Protein product: CASSKAPWDRGRNGELFF.

The rearrangement uses TRBV9 and TRBJ2-2, with TRBD2 identical over 8 bases. V shed 1 base, J shed 0 bases, and the junction held 5 bases outside the gene matches. This CDR3 has 17 amino acids. CDR1 SGDLS and CDR2 YYNGEE come from the germline V gene. The CDR3 reads CASSVRRLATNTGELFF. CDR3 bases: TGTGCCAGCAGCGTACGACGACTAGCGACGAACACCGGGGAGCTGTTTTTT.

CDR3 DNA sequence: TGTGCCAGTAGTATAGGGGCTAGCGGGAGTCTCACTGAGCAGTTCTTC. It encodes CASSIGASGSLTEQFF. The chain uses TRBV19 and TRBJ2-1, with TRBD2 matching 10 bases. CDR1 and CDR2 from the germline V gene are LNHDA and SQIVND (reference sequence). Trimming took 1 base from V and 9 from J; bases not matched to a gene: 9. The CDR3 totals 16 residues.

J is TRBJ2-7 and V is TRBV9; D is perhaps TRBD2 (6 bases). Germline CDR1 reads SGDLS; CDR2 reads YYNGEE. Trimming shortened V by 4 bases and J by 3 bases, and 20 bases separated the two germline ends. The length of the CDR3 is 16 residues. CDR3 loop: CASSIGHGGSSYEQYF. CDR3 DNA sequence: TGTGCCAGCAGCATAGGACATGGAGGGAGTAGCTACGAGCAGTACTTC.

The chain carries TRBV5-4 and TRBJ1-6, with 7 bases that match TRBD1. The CDR3 runs 16 residues. Per germline, CDR1 SGHNT and CDR2 YYREEE (reference sequence). Trimming removed 4 bases from V and 4 bases from J; junction bases left unmatched: 8. This chain's CDR3 is CASSLPGTAYNSPLHF. In nucleotides, the CDR3 is TGTGCCAGCAGCCTTCCCGGGACAGCTTATAATTCACCCCTCCACTTT.

The rearrangement uses TRBV6-4 and TRBJ1-1, with 8 nucleotides matching TRBD1. The J segment lost 4 bases and the V segment lost 5 bases, leaving 3 bases of the junction unmatched. The CDR3 totals 13 residues. CDR1 and CDR2 (germline): MRHNA, SNTAGT. This CDR3 is CASSKQGGTEAFF. As DNA, the CDR3 is TGTGCCAGCAGTAAACAGGGGGGCACTGAAGCTTTCTTT.

This chain connects TRBV25-1 to TRBJ1-2; 8 bases are shared with TRBD1. This CDR3 has 14 residues. V lost 6 bases and J lost 5; bases outside the gene matches: 8. CDR1 is MGHDK and CDR2 is SYGVNS in the germline V gene. The CDR3 coding sequence is TGTGCCAGCAGACCCCAGGACAGGGAATATGGCTACACCTTC. Its protein product is CASRPQDREYGYTF.

The J gene is TRBJ2-7, the V gene TRBV6-6, with D possibly matching TRBD2 (5 bases). This CDR3 is 11 amino acids long. The ends were cut back, 7 bases at V and 6 bases at J, with 10 bases in the middle. The germline V gene has CDR1 MNHNY and CDR2 SVGAGI (reference sequence). CDR3 protein: CASKQGGEQYF. In nucleotides, the CDR3 is TGTGCCAGCAAACAAGGAGGCGAGCAGTACTTC.

This clone occurred once. The rearrangement joins TRBV15 to TRBJ2-1, with 7 nucleotides matching TRBD1. The V gene end was trimmed by 3 bases and the J gene end by 6 bases; junction bases not matched to a gene: 8. The germline V gene encodes CDR1 LNHNV and CDR2 YYDKDF (reference sequence). The length of the CDR3 is 15 residues. This chain's CDR3 is CATSREPGTVNEQFF. Here the CDR3 DNA reads TGTGCCACCAGCAGGGAACCCGGGACAGTCAATGAGCAGTTCTTC.

This clone was seen a single time. The chain couples TRBV5-1 to TRBJ2-3, with D possibly matching TRBD1 (5 bases). CDR1 and CDR2 (germline): SGHRS, YFSETQ. V lost 5 bases and J lost 3, with 28 bases in between. The CDR3 consists of 19 residues. The CDR3 DNA reads as TGCGCCAGCAGTCGAACCGCTTTGACGGCTCAGGGTTTAACAGATACGCAGTATTTT. Translation: CASSRTALTAQGLTDTQYF.

This clone has just one count. The chain carries TRBV19 and TRBJ1-2; no firm D call. The V end was cut by 3 bases, the J end by 8 bases, with 16 bases between. The CDR3 totals 14 residues. Germline CDR1 reads LNHDA; CDR2 reads SQIVND (reference sequence). The CDR3 DNA follows: TGTGCCAGTAGTATCGGCGGCGCCCTTAGGGGCTACACCTTC. It yields the protein CASSIGGALRGYTF.

The rearrangement uses TRBV6-4 and TRBJ2-7; 7 bases match TRBD2. The CDR3 covers 13 residues. The V gene end was trimmed by 2 bases and the J gene end by 6 bases; junction bases not matched to a gene: 4. The germline V gene encodes CDR1 MRHNA and CDR2 SNTAGT. The DNA for the CDR3 is TGTGCCAGCAGTGACAGACCGGGAGGCGAGCAGTACTTC. As protein: CASSDRPGGEQYF.

Only a few counts were recorded for this clone. The chain combines TRBV25-1 with TRBJ2-1; D uncertain. CDR3 size: 14 residues. CDR1 and CDR2 from the germline V gene are MGHDK and SYGVNS. Trimming removed 4 bases from V and 5 bases from J, with 12 bases in between. The CDR3 region is CASSGPLENNEQFF. CDR3 in DNA: TGTGCCAGCAGTGGACCTCTAGAAAACAATGAGCAGTTCTTC.

The chain joins TRBV5-1 to TRBJ2-3; D is perhaps TRBD1 (6 bases). Per germline, CDR1 SGHRS and CDR2 YFSETQ. The CDR3 has 17 residues. The V and J ends lost 1 base and 2 bases respectively, with 17 bases between them. The CDR3 sequence is CASSLRRIGGTTDTQYF. DNA for the CDR3: TGCGCCAGCAGCTTGAGGCGGATTGGGGGCACCACAGATACGCAGTATTTT.

The chain employs TRBV7-8 and TRBJ2-7, with D perhaps TRBD1 (6 bases). The V gene's germline CDR1 is SGHVS and CDR2 FQNEAQ. Deletions cut 4 bases from V and 2 bases from J, with 15 bases between. The length of the CDR3 is 15 residues. The CDR3: CASSYGTGWPYEQYF. CDR3 coding DNA: TGTGCCAGCAGCTATGGAACAGGGTGGCCCTACGAGCAGTACTTC.